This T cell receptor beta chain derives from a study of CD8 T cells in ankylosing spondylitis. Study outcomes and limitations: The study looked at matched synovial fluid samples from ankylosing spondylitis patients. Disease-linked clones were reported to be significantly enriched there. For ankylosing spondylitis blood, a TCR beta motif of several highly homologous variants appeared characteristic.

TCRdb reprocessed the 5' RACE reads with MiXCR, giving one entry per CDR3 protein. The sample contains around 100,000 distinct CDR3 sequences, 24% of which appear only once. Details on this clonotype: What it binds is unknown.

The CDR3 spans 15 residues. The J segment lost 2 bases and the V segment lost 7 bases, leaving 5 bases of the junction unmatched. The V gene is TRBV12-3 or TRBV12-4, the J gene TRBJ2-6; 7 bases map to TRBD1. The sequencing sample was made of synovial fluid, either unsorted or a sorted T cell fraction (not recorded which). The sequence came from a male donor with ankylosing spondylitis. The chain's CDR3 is CASTITGAGANVLTF. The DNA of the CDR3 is TGTGCCAGCACCATCACAGGGGCTGGGGCCAACGTCCTGACTTTC.